The clone carrying this TCR beta chain showed up many times. These data originate in a study of response to subunit inactivated influenza vaccine. There are 14 residues in the CDR3. Germline CDR1 WSHSY, CDR2 SAAADI. V lost 5 bases to trimming and J lost 1 base; unmatched junction nucleotides: 2. TCRdb independently ran MiXCR on the RT-PCR reads; one entry per CDR3 protein. The data hold approximately 520,000 distinct CDR3 sequences, with about 15% observed a single time. This chain connects TRBV10-2 to TRBJ1-1; 9 bases agree with TRBD1. This receptor was taken from a man aged 50-75 years who received an inactivated influenza vaccine. Here the sequenced sample was CD4+ T cells sorted from PBMCs, taken less than 30 months after vaccination. CDR3 protein: CASSWDRANTEAFF. The CDR3 DNA reads TGCGCCAGCAGTTGGGACAGGGCGAACACTGAAGCTTTCTTT.